The 29 T cell receptor beta chains below come from one sample, sequenced in a study of CD8 T cells in Susac syndrome. Reverse transcription of about 0.45 to 1 ug RNA was performed with random hexamers. Using its own MiXCR run on the immunoSEQ multiplex PCR reads, TCRdb lists one record per CDR3 protein. This table has some 120,000 distinct CDR3 sequences, roughly 95% appearing once. Sequencing was carried out using CD4+ T cells from PBMCs. All receptors come from a human donor in good health.

The chain is built from TRBV12-3 or TRBV12-4 and TRBJ1-4; D uncertain. This CDR3 contains 12 residues. V lost 5 bases and J 8 bases, leaving 9 bases between the germline ends. The DNA of the CDR3 is TGTGCCAGCAGTGTAACGGGGGAAAAACTGTTTTTT. Amino acid sequence: CASSVTGEKLFF.

This sequence joins TRBV5-6 and TRBJ2-1, with D possibly TRBD1 on 6 matching bases. Trimming removed 3 bases at V and 8 bases at J, with 9 bases between. The CDR3 has 12 residues. Germline CDR1 is SGHDT and CDR2 is YYEEEE. CDR3 in amino acids: CASSSTGYEQFF. The CDR3 DNA reads TGTGCCAGCAGCTCCACAGGGTATGAGCAGTTCTTC.

The rearrangement uses TRBV5-1 and TRBJ2-7; no clear D gene. Germline CDR1 and CDR2: SGHRS and YFSETQ. The germline V and J ends were trimmed by 1 base and 5 bases, with 7 bases remaining between them. The CDR3 covers 12 residues. The CDR3 sequence is CASSLSRHEQYF. DNA for the CDR3: TGCGCCAGCAGCTTGAGTCGCCACGAGCAGTACTTC.

This clonotype was observed a single time. The chain uses TRBV28 and TRBJ2-3; the D gene could be TRBD1 or TRBD2 (6 bases each). CDR1 is MDHEN and CDR2 is SYDVKM in the germline V gene. Trimming removed 5 bases from V and 2 bases from J, with 11 bases in between. CDR3 length: 14 residues. The CDR3 DNA follows: TGTGCCAGCAGTCATGGGGGGCTCACAGATACGCAGTATTTT. This encodes CASSHGGLTDTQYF.

This chain joins TRBV12-3 or TRBV12-4 and TRBJ2-1; either TRBD1 or TRBD2 may supply D (6 bases each). CDR3 length: 14 residues. V lost 0 bases and J 6 bases, leaving 9 bases between the germline ends. CDR3 DNA sequence: TGTGCCAGCAGTTTAGCGGGGGGCCCCAATGAGCAGTTCTTC. It encodes CASSLAGGPNEQFF.

This clonotype was picked up one time. The chain recombines TRBV12-3 or TRBV12-4 with TRBJ2-7; D remains unclear. Deletions cut 5 bases from V and 3 bases from J, with 8 bases between. The CDR3 is made up of 12 amino acids. The DNA for the CDR3 is TGTGCCAGCAGTCCCTTAGGCTACGAGCAGTACTTC. It translates to CASSPLGYEQYF.

The rearrangement links TRBV29-1 to TRBJ2-5, with D possibly being TRBD2 (7 bases). The CDR3 sequence is 12 residues long. Between the trimmed V and J ends, which lost 7 bases and 2 bases, there was a span of 11 bases. Germline V gene data show CDR1 as SQVTM and CDR2 as ANQGSEA. The CDR3 loop is CSGGGGQETQYF. Here the CDR3 DNA reads TGCAGCGGAGGGGGGGGGCAAGAGACCCAGTACTTC.

The V gene is TRBV29-1, the J gene TRBJ2-1; D perhaps matches TRBD2 (6 bases). The CDR3 runs 14 residues. The germline V and J ends were trimmed by 4 bases and 3 bases, with 13 bases remaining between them. Looked up from germline, CDR1 is SQVTM and CDR2 is ANQGSEA. The CDR3 nucleotides read TGCAGCGTTGTTTCTGGGGGGTTCTACAATGAGCAGTTCTTC. It translates to CSVVSGGFYNEQFF.

This chain links TRBV3-1 with TRBJ2-7; TRBD2 agrees at 8 bases. With V trimmed by 4 bases and J by 6 bases, 8 bases remained unmatched. CDR1 is LGHDT and CDR2 is YNNKEL in the germline V gene (reference sequence). This CDR3 is 14 amino acids long. The DNA for the CDR3 is TGTGCCAGCAGCCTAAGCGGGAGAGTTTTCGAGCAGTACTTC. Translation gives CASSLSGRVFEQYF.

V gene TRBV2 combines with J gene TRBJ1-4; possible D gene TRBD1, 5 bases. V lost 6 bases, J lost 8 bases, and 10 bases lay in between. The CDR3 sequence is 12 residues long. Per germline, CDR1 SNHLY and CDR2 FYNNEI. CDR3 amino acids: CASSSGVEKLFF. CDR3 DNA: TGTGCCAGCAGCTCGGGGGTGGAAAAACTGTTTTTT.

This chain joins TRBV19 and TRBJ1-1, with TRBD1 as a possible D gene (6 bases). Germline V gene sequence: CDR1 LNHDA, CDR2 SQIVND (reference sequence). The ends were cut back, 4 bases at V and 2 bases at J, with 23 bases in the middle. CDR3 length: 18 residues. The CDR3 loop reads CASSTLSPTGFDNTEAFF. For the CDR3, the DNA is TGTGCCAGTAGTACCCTTTCCCCAACAGGGTTCGATAACACTGAAGCTTTCTTT. Together with reference TRBV19 and TRBJ1-1, the CDR3 gives the full variable domain: DGGITQSPKYLFRKEGQNVTLSCEQNLNHDAMYWYRQDPGQGLRLIYYSQIVNDFQKGDIAEGYSVSREKKESFPLTVTSAQKNPTAFYLCASSTLSPTGFDNTEAFFGQGTRLTVV.

This clonotype was counted once. The chain is built from TRBV15 and TRBJ2-1; TRBD2 matches at 8 bases. The germline V gene encodes CDR1 LNHNV and CDR2 YYDKDF (reference sequence). The ends lost 3 bases at V and 12 bases at J; junction bases unmatched: 4. The CDR3 is 12 amino acids. CDR3: CATSSATSGQFF. DNA for the CDR3: TGTGCCACCAGCAGCGCCACTAGCGGGCAGTTCTTC.

The sample holds a few counts of this clonotype. V gene TRBV7-2 combines with J gene TRBJ2-7; 7 bases agree with TRBD1. With 1 base clipped from V and 2 bases from J, the junction kept 5 bases outside the gene matches. Germline CDR1 is SGHTA and CDR2 is FQGNSA. CDR3 length: 15 residues. CDR3 region: CASSLVGTDPYEQYF. In nucleotides, the CDR3 is TGTGCCAGCAGCTTAGTCGGGACAGACCCCTACGAGCAGTACTTC. The full variable domain, its missing parts supplied by reference TRBV7-2 and TRBJ2-7, is GAGVSQSPSNKVTEKGKDVELRCDPISGHTALYWYRQSLGQGLEFLIYFQGNSAPDKSGLPSDRFSAERTGGSVSTLTIQRTQQEDSAVYLCASSLVGTDPYEQYFGPGTRLTVT.

The chain uses TRBV29-1 and TRBJ1-2, with a weak D call TRBD1 (5 bases). The CDR3 totals 13 residues. Trimming pared 7 bases from V and 8 bases from J, leaving 20 bases between. Germline CDR1 SQVTM, CDR2 ANQGSEA. CDR3 coding DNA: TGCAGCGCCGGGGGGGGAGCTTGGGGAGGCTACACCTTC. Protein sequence: CSAGGGAWGGYTF.

The rearrangement uses TRBV30 and TRBJ2-6; TRBD2 agrees at 9 bases. Germline CDR1 reads GTSNPN; CDR2 reads SVGIG (reference sequence). The CDR3 spans 20 residues. Germline trimming cut 2 bases from V and 0 bases from J; bases unmatched to any gene: 14. The CDR3 sequence: CAWSRLRTSAPSSGANVLTF. In DNA, the CDR3 is TGTGCCTGGAGTAGGTTGAGGACTAGCGCCCCTAGCTCTGGGGCCAACGTCCTGACTTTC.

The chain couples TRBV7-2 to TRBJ2-1; 9 nucleotides line up with TRBD2. Germline V gene data show CDR1 as SGHTA and CDR2 as FQGNSA. V was pared by 4 bases and J by 1 base, with 2 bases of the junction left unmatched. This CDR3 comprises 15 residues. The chain's CDR3 is CASSSTSGSYNEQFF. In DNA form, the CDR3 reads TGTGCCAGCAGCTCGACTAGCGGATCCTACAATGAGCAGTTCTTC.

The chain carries TRBV5-1 and TRBJ1-5; the D is unclear. The CDR3 consists of 13 residues. Germline V CDR1 and CDR2: SGHRS, YFSETQ. Trimming shortened V by 3 bases and J by 6 bases, and 10 bases separated the two germline ends. CDR3 sequence reads: CASSWIGPQPQHF. In nucleotides, the CDR3 is TGCGCCAGCAGCTGGATTGGTCCTCAGCCCCAGCATTTT. The whole variable domain, remainder taken from reference TRBV5-1 and TRBJ1-5, is KAGVTQTPRYLIKTRGQQVTLSCSPISGHRSVSWYQQTPGQGLQFLFEYFSETQRNKGNFPGRFSGRQFSNSRSEMNVSTLELGDSALYLCASSWIGPQPQHFGDGTRLSIL.

This chain joins TRBV7-2 and TRBJ2-2; D is unresolved. CDR3 length: 14 residues. Per the germline V gene, CDR1 is SGHTA and CDR2 is FQGNSA. V lost 5 bases and J 4 bases, leaving 11 bases between the germline ends. The CDR3 protein is CASSHLPPTGELFF. CDR3 nucleotide sequence: TGTGCCAGCAGCCATTTGCCCCCCACCGGGGAGCTGTTTTTT.

V gene TRBV20-1 combines with J gene TRBJ1-5; the D is unclear. The germline V gene has CDR1 DFQATT and CDR2 SNEGSKA (reference sequence). The CDR3 extends over 13 amino acids. V lost 4 bases, J lost 2 bases, and 9 bases lay in between. The chain's CDR3 is CSANRGGNQPQHF. The CDR3 DNA reads as TGCAGTGCTAACCGCGGCGGCAATCAGCCCCAGCATTTT.

The chain combines TRBV29-1 with TRBJ1-1; the D is unclear. V lost 3 bases and J 0 bases, leaving 5 bases between the germline ends. CDR1 and CDR2 (germline): SQVTM, ANQGSEA. The CDR3 loop spans 12 amino acids. CDR3 loop: CSVDGMNTEAFF. In DNA form, the CDR3 reads TGCAGCGTTGACGGCATGAACACTGAAGCTTTCTTT.

J is TRBJ1-1 and V is TRBV7-2, with D tentatively TRBD1 (6 bases). Germline assignment: CDR1 SGHTA and CDR2 FQGNSA. The length of the CDR3 is 15 residues. V lost 0 bases and J lost 0, with 8 bases in between. CDR3 in amino acids: CASSLAGAMNTEAFF. CDR3 nucleotide sequence: TGTGCCAGCAGCTTAGCGGGGGCTATGAACACTGAAGCTTTCTTT. Full variable domain (outside the CDR3, taken from reference TRBV7-2 and TRBJ1-1): GAGVSQSPSNKVTEKGKDVELRCDPISGHTALYWYRQSLGQGLEFLIYFQGNSAPDKSGLPSDRFSAERTGGSVSTLTIQRTQQEDSAVYLCASSLAGAMNTEAFFGQGTRLTVV.

The chain couples TRBV28 to TRBJ2-7; 7 bases are a match to TRBD1. In germline, CDR1 is MDHEN, CDR2 SYDVKM. Trimming removed 4 bases from V and 2 bases from J; junction bases left unmatched: 11. There are 16 residues in the CDR3. Here the CDR3 reads CASSSPQGSGTYEQYF. For the CDR3, the DNA is TGTGCCAGCAGTTCCCCACAGGGGTCGGGAACCTACGAGCAGTACTTC.

CDR3 loop: CASSERAGETQYF. The CDR3 DNA follows: TGTGCCAGCAGCGAGAGGGCCGGGGAGACCCAGTACTTC. This sequence joins TRBV7-9 and TRBJ2-5; tentative D call: TRBD2 (5 bases). Germline CDR1 and CDR2: SEHNR and FQNEAQ (reference sequence). The CDR3 loop spans 13 amino acids. Trimming shortened V by 5 bases and J by 5 bases, and 12 bases separated the two germline ends.

This chain links TRBV12-3 or TRBV12-4 with TRBJ2-7; 10 bases agree with TRBD2. The CDR3 loop spans 15 amino acids. With V trimmed by 6 bases and J by 0 bases, 5 bases remained unmatched. CDR3 amino acids: CASSEAGGPSYEQYF. The CDR3 DNA follows: TGTGCCAGCAGCGAAGCGGGAGGGCCCTCCTACGAGCAGTACTTC.

This clonotype was detected only once. The CDR3 reads CASSRLGTQETQYF. The CDR3 coding sequence is TGTGCCAGCAGTAGACTAGGAACTCAAGAGACCCAGTACTTC. The chain links TRBV12-3 or TRBV12-4 to TRBJ2-5; D may be TRBD2 (6 bases). The CDR3 runs to 14 residues. Trimming removed 5 bases at V and 2 bases at J, with 12 bases between.

The chain recombines TRBV18 with TRBJ1-1; tentatively, D is TRBD1 (5 bases). Trimming pared 0 bases from V and 6 bases from J, leaving 14 bases between. This CDR3 has 15 residues. Germline V gene sequence: CDR1 KGHSH, CDR2 LQKENI. CDR3: CASSPPSQGSAEAFF. CDR3 coding DNA: TGTGCCAGCTCACCACCCTCGCAGGGCTCGGCTGAAGCTTTCTTT.

This sequence joins TRBV30 and TRBJ1-1, with a weak D call TRBD1 (5 bases). The germline V gene encodes CDR1 GTSNPN and CDR2 SVGIG (reference sequence). This CDR3 is built from 14 residues. V gave up 0 bases and J gave up 1 base, with 9 bases separating them. The CDR3 spells CAWSVRGGNTEAFF. CDR3 bases: TGTGCCTGGAGTGTTCGGGGCGGGAACACTGAAGCTTTCTTT.

The chain carries TRBV30 and TRBJ2-1; TRBD2 aligns across 11 bases. The CDR3 contains 15 residues. In germline, CDR1 is GTSNPN, CDR2 SVGIG (reference sequence). The junction had 8 bases not matched to a gene; V was cut back by 3 bases and J by 7 bases. Written as DNA, the CDR3 is TGTGCCTGGAGCCTTACTAGCGGGAGAGGGAATGAGCAGTTCTTC. Protein sequence: CAWSLTSGRGNEQFF.

The chain has TRBV29-1 and TRBJ2-3, with 9 bases identical to TRBD2. The CDR3 is made up of 13 amino acids. With 5 bases clipped from V and 4 bases from J, the junction kept 4 bases outside the gene matches. Germline loops: CDR1 SQVTM, CDR2 ANQGSEA. The CDR3 coding sequence is TGCAGCGTTCGGACTAGCGCGGCAGATACGCAGTATTTT. It codes for CSVRTSAADTQYF.